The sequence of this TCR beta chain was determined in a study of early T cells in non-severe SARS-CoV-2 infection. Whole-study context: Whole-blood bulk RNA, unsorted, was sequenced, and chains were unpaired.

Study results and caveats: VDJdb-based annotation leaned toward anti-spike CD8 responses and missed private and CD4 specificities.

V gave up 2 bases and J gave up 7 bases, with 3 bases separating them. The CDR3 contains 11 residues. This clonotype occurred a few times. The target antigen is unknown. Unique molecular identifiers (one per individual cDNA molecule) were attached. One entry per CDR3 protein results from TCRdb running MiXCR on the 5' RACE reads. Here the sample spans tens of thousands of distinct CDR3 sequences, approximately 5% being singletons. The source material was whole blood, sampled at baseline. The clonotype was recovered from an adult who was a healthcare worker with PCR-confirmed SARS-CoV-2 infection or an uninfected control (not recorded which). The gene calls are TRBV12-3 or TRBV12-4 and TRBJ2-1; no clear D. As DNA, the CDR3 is TGTGCCAGCAGTTTATGGAATGAGCAGTTCTTC. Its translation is CASSLWNEQFF.